This TCR beta chain was obtained from a study of blood T cell repertoires in COVID-19. Recruited during active infection, patients (from Seattle) were subsequently followed longitudinally. Here immunoSEQ multiplex PCR was the method, and the copy in TCRdb shows in-frame clones only, minus some. The sample includes 200,000 to 300,000 clones, about 82% of them seen just once. Sequenced sample: peripheral blood. The TCR sequence derives from a woman older than 75 with COVID-19, enrolled during active disease.

CDR3 sequence: CASSPRVANYGYTF. The DNA of the CDR3 is TGTGCCAGCAGTCCTCGGGTGGCTAACTATGGCTACACCTTC. V and J are TRBV27 and TRBJ1-2; D is unclear. This CDR3 comprises 14 residues. Between the trimmed V and J ends, which lost 5 bases and 0 bases, there was a span of 10 bases. CDR1 and CDR2 from the germline V gene are MNHEY and SMNVEV (reference sequence).